These 21 T cell receptor beta chains share one sample of origin, sequenced in a study of OX40 agonist ivuxolimab in advanced cancers. Sequencing used immunoSEQ multiplex PCR; TCRdb keeps in-frame clones, though not all of them. The sample shows tens of thousands of clones, 60% to 80% of them seen only once. The sample here was CD4+ or CD8+ T cells sorted from blood, taken in a trial of the OX40 agonist ivuxolimab. The receptor set was obtained from an adult with an advanced solid tumor such as melanoma, head and neck, liver or kidney cancer.

CDR3 amino acids: CASSRHPAQETQYF. In DNA form, the CDR3 reads TGTGCCAGTAGTCGTCACCCGGCCCAAGAGACCCAGTACTTC. V and J are TRBV19 and TRBJ2-5; D uncertain. This CDR3 is 14 amino acids long. V lost 5 bases to trimming and J lost 1 base, with 11 bases between them. Per the germline V gene, CDR1 is LNHDA and CDR2 is SQIVND (reference sequence). Complete variable domain (other parts from reference TRBV19 and TRBJ2-5): DGGITQSPKYLFRKEGQNVTLSCEQNLNHDAMYWYRQDPGQGLRLIYYSQIVNDFQKGDIAEGYSVSREKKESFPLTVTSAQKNPTAFYLCASSRHPAQETQYFGPGTRLLVL.

The rearrangement joins TRBV5-1 to TRBJ1-1; D perhaps matches TRBD1 (6 bases). The length of the CDR3 is 14 residues. V gave up 4 bases and J gave up 5 bases, with 15 bases separating them. Per germline, CDR1 SGHRS and CDR2 YFSETQ. The CDR3 protein is CASSQYRERTEAFF. The CDR3 nucleotides are TGCGCCAGCAGCCAATACAGGGAGAGGACTGAAGCTTTCTTT.

This clone was counted once. This chain uses TRBV5-1 with TRBJ2-5, with TRBD1 matching 10 bases. V lost 6 bases, J lost 3 bases, and 5 bases stayed unmatched. In germline, CDR1 is SGHRS, CDR2 YFSETQ. The CDR3 extends over 14 amino acids. CDR3 DNA sequence: TGCGCCAGCAACCCCGGGACAGGGGAAGAGACCCAGTACTTC. Its protein product is CASNPGTGEETQYF.

The table lists this clone with a count of one. This rearrangement joins TRBV9 to TRBJ2-3; tentatively, D is TRBD1 or TRBD2 (6 bases each). V was cut by 7 bases and J by 4 bases, with 13 bases left in between. CDR1 and CDR2 (germline): SGDLS, YYNGEE. The CDR3 contains 13 residues. The CDR3 here is CASSGAIPDTQYF. Written as DNA, the CDR3 is TGTGCCAGCTCGGGGGCCATCCCAGATACGCAGTATTTT.

This clone was detected only once. The V call is TRBV10-1, the J call TRBJ1-1, with D possibly matching TRBD1 (5 bases). Trimming shortened V by 5 bases and J by 8 bases, and 18 bases separated the two germline ends. The CDR3 is made up of 14 amino acids. From germline, CDR1 is WNHNN and CDR2 SYGVQD (reference sequence). CDR3 sequence: CASSRDPMMAEAFF. CDR3 bases: TGCGCCAGCAGTCGGGACCCTATGATGGCGGAAGCTTTCTTT.

J is TRBJ1-1 and V is TRBV19, with 7 bases fitting TRBD1. The J segment lost 1 base and the V segment lost 7 bases, leaving 9 bases of the junction unmatched. CDR1 and CDR2 from the germline V gene are LNHDA and SQIVND (reference sequence). The CDR3 covers 15 residues. In DNA, the CDR3 is TGTGCCAGTATTTGGAAGAGACAGGGGAACACTGAAGCTTTCTTT. Its protein product is CASIWKRQGNTEAFF.

The J gene is TRBJ1-2, the V gene TRBV6-5; 7 bases fit TRBD1. After removal of 4 bases from V and 1 base from J, the junction contained 6 bases not matched to a gene. There are 15 residues in the CDR3. Germline assignment: CDR1 MNHEY and CDR2 SVGAGI. DNA of the CDR3: TGTGCCAGCAGTTCAACAGGGGCCCGTAACTATGGCTACACCTTC. As protein: CASSSTGARNYGYTF.

V and J are TRBV18 and TRBJ2-7, with D unresolved. The CDR3 runs 12 residues. Trimming took 1 base from V and 5 from J, leaving 6 bases between them. CDR1 and CDR2 from the germline V gene are KGHSH and LQKENI. The CDR3 spells CASSPLGHEQYF. The CDR3 DNA sequence: TGTGCCAGCTCACCACTGGGCCACGAGCAGTACTTC.

This chain joins TRBV30 and TRBJ1-6; D is possibly TRBD1 (5 bases). The CDR3 contains 11 residues. V was pared by 5 bases and J by 6 bases, with 5 bases between. From germline, CDR1 is GTSNPN and CDR2 SVGIG (reference sequence). CDR3 in amino acids: CAWGGNSPLHF. The CDR3, as DNA: TGTGCCTGGGGGGGTAATTCACCCCTCCACTTT.

A few counts support this clone. The rearrangement uses TRBV2 and TRBJ1-1; TRBD1 might be the D (6 bases). Germline loops: CDR1 SNHLY, CDR2 FYNNEI. The V end lost 6 bases, the J end lost 1 base, and 6 bases lay between the germline ends. The CDR3 length is 12 residues. The CDR3 region is CASRGQNTEAFF. In DNA, the CDR3 is TGTGCCAGCAGGGGACAGAACACTGAAGCTTTCTTT.

The chain joins TRBV18 to TRBJ2-1, with TRBD1 matching over 9 bases. Germline CDR1 KGHSH, CDR2 LQKENI. The CDR3 loop spans 13 amino acids. V was clipped by 4 bases and J by 14 bases; unmatched bases: 9. The CDR3 DNA sequence: TGTGCCAGCTCACGACTGGGGACAGGGAGGGAGTTCTTC. Translating it yields CASSRLGTGREFF.

This chain uses TRBV18 with TRBJ1-1; 7 positions match TRBD1. Germline V gives CDR1 KGHSH, CDR2 LQKENI. The CDR3 runs 14 residues. Losses at the gene ends were 5 bases for V and 6 bases for J; bases not matched to a gene: 9. In DNA, the CDR3 is TGTGCCAGCTCAAGGGACAGTAAAATAGCTGAAGCTTTCTTT. This encodes CASSRDSKIAEAFF. Looking up the rest from reference TRBV18 and TRBJ1-1 gives the full variable domain: NAGVMQNPRHLVRRRGQEARLRCSPMKGHSHVYWYRQLPEEGLKFMVYLQKENIIDESGMPKERFSAEFPKEGPSILRIQQVVRGDSAAYFCASSRDSKIAEAFFGQGTRLTVV.

The chain carries TRBV10-1 and TRBJ1-3, with 7 bases matching TRBD1. The CDR3 is made up of 17 amino acids. Germline CDR1 WNHNN, CDR2 SYGVQD (reference sequence). With V trimmed by 5 bases and J by 0 bases, 10 bases remained unmatched. CDR3 sequence reads: CASSFAPGQFSGNTIYF. CDR3 in DNA: TGCGCCAGCAGTTTTGCTCCGGGACAGTTCTCTGGAAACACCATATATTTT.

This clone was detected a few times. The gene calls are TRBV29-1 and TRBJ2-3; the D gene could be TRBD1 or TRBD2 (6 bases each). Trimming pared 6 bases from V and 0 bases from J, leaving 13 bases between. Germline lookup yields CDR1 SQVTM and CDR2 ANQGSEA. CDR3 length: 14 residues. The CDR3 DNA is TGCAGCGTCCGTTCGGGGGCTAGCACAGATACGCAGTATTTT. Translating it yields CSVRSGASTDTQYF.

The chain employs TRBV9 and TRBJ1-1; D ambiguous. CDR3 length: 17 amino acids. From germline, CDR1 is SGDLS and CDR2 YYNGEE. Trimming pared 0 bases from V and 1 base from J, leaving 16 bases between. DNA of the CDR3: TGTGCCAGCAGCGTAGCCCTCGGAATAGCCTCGAACACTGAAGCTTTCTTT. As protein: CASSVALGIASNTEAFF.

The DNA of the CDR3 is TGTGCCAGCAGTTACCCTGGCGGAGGAGACTATGGCTACACCTTC. Amino acids: CASSYPGGGDYGYTF. The chain is built from TRBV6-6 and TRBJ1-2, with D unclear. From germline, CDR1 is MNHNY and CDR2 SVGAGI (reference sequence). The V end lost 2 bases, the J end lost 3 bases, and 13 bases lay between the germline ends. The CDR3 runs to 15 residues.

The V call is TRBV11-2, the J call TRBJ1-1; a weak D match, TRBD1 (5 bases). V was trimmed by 3 bases and J by 4 bases, leaving 12 bases between them. The CDR3 covers 14 residues. The germline V gene encodes CDR1 SGHAT and CDR2 FQNNGV. As DNA, the CDR3 is TGTGCCAGCAGCTTGGGGGGGTACGTCACTGAAGCTTTCTTT. This encodes CASSLGGYVTEAFF.

V gene TRBV13 combines with J gene TRBJ2-7; a possible D gene is TRBD2 (6 bases). This CDR3 region has 17 residues. V lost 5 bases, J lost 0 bases, and 20 bases lay in between. Looked up from germline, CDR1 is PRHDT and CDR2 is FYEKMQ (reference sequence). DNA of the CDR3: TGTGCCAGCAGCGCCCACCTTGCGGGACTGAGCTCCTACGAGCAGTACTTC. Translated, it gives CASSAHLAGLSSYEQYF.

V is TRBV28 and J is TRBJ2-2; the D is unclear. V lost 10 bases and J 0 bases, leaving 12 bases between the germline ends. Germline lookup yields CDR1 MDHEN and CDR2 SYDVKM. This CDR3 has 14 residues. The CDR3 sequence: CATRVSSNTGELFF. CDR3 in DNA: TGTGCCACTCGAGTGTCCTCGAACACCGGGGAGCTGTTTTTT.

This chain connects TRBV5-1 to TRBJ1-2, with a tentative D call TRBD1 (5 bases). V was trimmed by 5 bases and J by 3 bases, leaving 11 bases between them. Germline V gene sequence: CDR1 SGHRS, CDR2 YFSETQ. The CDR3 loop spans 13 amino acids. In DNA, the CDR3 is TGCGCCAGCAGTGAGGACAACCACTATGGCTACACCTTC. This codes for CASSEDNHYGYTF. Combining the CDR3 with reference TRBV5-1 and TRBJ1-2 gives the whole variable domain KAGVTQTPRYLIKTRGQQVTLSCSPISGHRSVSWYQQTPGQGLQFLFEYFSETQRNKGNFPGRFSGRQFSNSRSEMNVSTLELGDSALYLCASSEDNHYGYTFGSGTRLTVV.

V is TRBV5-4 and J is TRBJ2-1; 9 positions agree with TRBD1. This CDR3 is 13 amino acids long. With 6 bases clipped from V and 7 bases from J, the junction kept 5 bases outside the gene matches. Germline assignment: CDR1 SGHNT and CDR2 YYREEE (reference sequence). This CDR3 is CASTPGQGNEQFF. The DNA of the CDR3 is TGTGCCAGCACCCCCGGACAGGGGAATGAGCAGTTCTTC.